This section outlines one T cell receptor (beta chain) sequence together with its context. Its antigen is not identified. This entry comes from a study of T cell responses to AZD1222 COVID-19 vaccine. Study-wide points: Females made up more of the donors, who were largely white British, and clonal diversity may have come out too low. Dominant CD4 TCR responses targeted spike regions 160-218 and 743-854.

The assay was immunoSEQ multiplex PCR, and TCRdb's table has in-frame clones only and misses some. The sample holds some 150,000 clones, 90% seen once. The CDR3 extends over 15 amino acids. The germline V gene has CDR1 SGHDT and CDR2 YYEEEE. Trimming removed 1 base from V and 0 bases from J, with 10 bases in between. The sample consisted of peripheral blood, taken on day 0 of AZD1222 vaccination. The V gene is TRBV5-6, the J gene TRBJ1-1, with D uncertain. The TCR comes from an adult in good health. CDR3 residues: CASSLFETVNTEAFF. The CDR3, as DNA: TGTGCCAGCAGCTTGTTTGAGACCGTGAACACTGAAGCTTTCTTT.